The 11 T cell receptor beta chains below were found in one sample sequenced in a study of cytomegalovirus exposure and HLA in healthy donors. Use of 60 Vbeta and 13 Jbeta primers characterized the PCR. TCRdb's copy holds only in-frame clones and misses some; the assay was immunoSEQ multiplex PCR. The profile shows 90,000 to 110,000 clones, just under 70% of them singletons. Input material: PBMCs. These receptors all come from a woman in her seventies in good health and CMV-seropositive.

CDR3 in amino acids: CASARGQGINYGYTF. In nucleotides, the CDR3 is TGTGCCAGCGCCCGGGGACAGGGTATTAACTATGGCTACACCTTC. The chain is built from TRBV6-5 and TRBJ1-2; 9 nucleotides line up with TRBD1. J lost 1 base, V lost 8 bases, and 8 bases had no gene match. The CDR3 length is 15 residues. Germline CDR1 and CDR2: MNHEY and SVGAGI.

This clone was counted only a few times. The chain combines TRBV14 with TRBJ2-1, with D possibly matching TRBD2 (6 bases). Germline V gives CDR1 SGHDN, CDR2 FVKESK. The CDR3 sequence is 15 residues long. V was cut by 3 bases and J by 4 bases, with 13 bases left in between. The CDR3 sequence is CASSQAGGPYNEQFF. The CDR3 nucleotides are TGTGCCAGCAGCCAGGCCGGGGGACCTTACAATGAGCAGTTCTTC.

This clone was seen a handful of times. The rearrangement joins TRBV4-2 to TRBJ1-1, with 8 bases identical to TRBD1. The germline CDR1 and CDR2 sequences are LGHNA and YNFKEQ. This CDR3 spans 15 amino acids. J lost 11 bases, V lost 0 bases, and 11 bases had no gene match. Here the CDR3 reads CASSQDPGQGLTAFF. The CDR3 DNA follows: TGTGCCAGCAGCCAAGACCCCGGACAGGGATTGACGGCTTTCTTT.

This chain joins TRBV6-5 and TRBJ1-1, with 7 bases lining up with TRBD1. Germline CDR1 reads MNHEY; CDR2 reads SVGAGI. There are 15 residues in the CDR3. V shed 4 bases, J shed 0 bases, and the junction held 5 bases outside the gene matches. The CDR3 region is CASSSSRGMNTEAFF. In DNA form, the CDR3 reads TGTGCCAGCAGTTCCTCCAGGGGGATGAACACTGAAGCTTTCTTT.

V is TRBV2 and J is TRBJ1-5; D may be TRBD1 (5 bases). Germline CDR1 SNHLY, CDR2 FYNNEI. The V end lost 7 bases, the J end lost 6 bases, and 13 bases lay between the germline ends. This CDR3 is built from 13 residues. The DNA for the CDR3 is TGTGCCAGCACGACAAGGGGTAGTCAGCCCCAGCATTTT. This encodes CASTTRGSQPQHF. Complete variable domain (other parts from reference TRBV2 and TRBJ1-5): EPEVTQTPSHQVTQMGQEVILRCVPISNHLYFYWYRQILGQKVEFLVSFYNNEISEKSEIFDDQFSVERPDGSNFTLKIRSTKLEDSAMYFCASTTRGSQPQHFGDGTRLSIL.

The gene calls are TRBV6-5 and TRBJ2-7; TRBD1 aligns across 8 bases. The CDR3 totals 13 residues. J lost 2 bases, V lost 5 bases, and 2 bases had no gene match. Germline assignment: CDR1 MNHEY and CDR2 SVGAGI. In nucleotides, the CDR3 is TGTGCCAGCAGTCGGGACAGGACCTACGAGCAGTACTTC. Translation gives CASSRDRTYEQYF.

The V call is TRBV19, the J call TRBJ1-4; 9 bases map to TRBD1. Germline values: CDR1 LNHDA, CDR2 SQIVND (reference sequence). The V gene end was trimmed by 6 bases and the J gene end by 5 bases; junction bases not matched to a gene: 7. There are 15 residues in the CDR3. The CDR3 nucleotides read TGTGCCAGTAGAGAAACCGGGACAGGGAATGAAAAACTGTTTTTT. Its protein product is CASRETGTGNEKLFF.

The chain employs TRBV6-5 and TRBJ2-7; possible D gene TRBD2, 5 bases. Per germline, CDR1 MNHEY and CDR2 SVGAGI. The CDR3 has 16 residues. V lost 0 bases to trimming and J lost 1 base, with 13 bases between them. CDR3: CASSYSLAGLSYEQYF. The CDR3 DNA sequence: TGTGCCAGCAGTTACTCGTTGGCAGGACTGTCCTACGAGCAGTACTTC.

This chain joins TRBV7-2 and TRBJ2-3; 8 bases are shared with TRBD2. This CDR3 is built from 17 residues. V trimming: 2 bases; J trimming: 6 bases; junction bases outside the gene matches: 13. CDR1 is SGHTA and CDR2 is FQGNSA in the germline V gene. The CDR3 spells CASSLNPGTRVPDTQYF. In DNA form, the CDR3 reads TGTGCCAGCAGCTTAAACCCCGGGACTAGGGTTCCTGATACGCAGTATTTT.

This clone came up a few times. The V gene is TRBV6-6, the J gene TRBJ2-5, with D maybe TRBD1 (5 bases). The CDR3 covers 16 residues. Trimming removed 0 bases at V and 2 bases at J, with 13 bases between. The germline V gene encodes CDR1 MNHNY and CDR2 SVGAGI (reference sequence). The CDR3 DNA reads TGTGCCAGCAGTTACTCGGGCAGGACACAGCAAGAGACCCAGTACTTC. Protein product: CASSYSGRTQQETQYF.

The chain links TRBV11-2 to TRBJ2-1, with D possibly being TRBD2 (6 bases). The CDR3 consists of 16 residues. Trimming removed 5 bases at V and 0 bases at J, with 14 bases between. CDR1 SGHAT and CDR2 FQNNGV come from the germline V gene. The CDR3 here is CASSPGRSSSYNEQFF. CDR3 nucleotides: TGTGCCAGCAGCCCGGGGAGGAGCAGCTCCTACAATGAGCAGTTCTTC.